This T cell receptor (beta chain) was found in a study of human T cells and chemical hapten exposure. Study details: Each week of the approximately 26-week study, patients had diphenylcyclopropenone applied to the scalp. Patients, mostly women, had alopecia areata, alopecia totalis or alopecia universalis.

Time point of the sample: patch test 1, 2 weeks after DPC sensitization. Treatment indicated: therapeutic diphenylcyclopropenone sensitization with weekly scalp DPC. Total RNA was extracted from unfractionated whole blood. V was cut by 6 bases and J by 7 bases, with 12 bases left in between. The germline V gene has CDR1 MNHEY and CDR2 SVGEGT. The CDR3 runs to 13 residues. TCRdb reprocessed the RACE reads with MiXCR, giving one entry per CDR3 protein. The table has around 74,000 distinct CDR3 sequences, around a third seen once. The sequences come from whole blood, collected in connection with sensitization to the hapten diphenylcyclopropenone (DPC). The receptor's source is a middle-aged man with alopecia areata. Some clones in this sample may be carry-over from other donors' samples. The rearrangement uses TRBV6-2 or TRBV6-3 and TRBJ2-2; TRBD1 might be the D (5 bases). The CDR3 DNA is TGTGCCAGCAGGCCCGACAGCCACGGGGAGCTGTTTTTT. Its protein product is CASRPDSHGELFF.